The clone carrying this TCR beta chain was observed many times. Its antigen is not known. The data belong to a study of T cells in Graves' hyperthyroidism and ophthalmopathy. General study findings and limits: In the analysis, a 13 V-J model separated ophthalmopathy from stable hyperthyroidism.

CDR1 SNHLY and CDR2 FYNNEI come from the germline V gene. With 5 bases removed from V and 9 bases from J, the gap between germline ends came to 17 bases. This CDR3 is 14 amino acids long. RNA transcripts were the template for amplifying TCR beta CDR3 regions. The TCR CDR3 was amplified in a first-round RT-PCR using the HTBI primer set. TCRdb analysed the multiplex PCR reads with MiXCR anew, one entry per CDR3 protein. The sample consists of 600,000 to 700,000 distinct CDR3 sequences, nearly 45% of them appearing once. Sample: peripheral blood or thyroid tissue (not recorded which). The sequence was obtained from an adult man with Graves' disease, either hyperthyroidism or ophthalmopathy (not recorded which). V gene TRBV2 combines with J gene TRBJ1-5; tentatively, D is TRBD1 (5 bases). The CDR3 DNA reads as TGTGCCAGCAGTTCGGGACCCGTCCAGCGGCCCCAGCATTTT. This gives the protein CASSSGPVQRPQHF.